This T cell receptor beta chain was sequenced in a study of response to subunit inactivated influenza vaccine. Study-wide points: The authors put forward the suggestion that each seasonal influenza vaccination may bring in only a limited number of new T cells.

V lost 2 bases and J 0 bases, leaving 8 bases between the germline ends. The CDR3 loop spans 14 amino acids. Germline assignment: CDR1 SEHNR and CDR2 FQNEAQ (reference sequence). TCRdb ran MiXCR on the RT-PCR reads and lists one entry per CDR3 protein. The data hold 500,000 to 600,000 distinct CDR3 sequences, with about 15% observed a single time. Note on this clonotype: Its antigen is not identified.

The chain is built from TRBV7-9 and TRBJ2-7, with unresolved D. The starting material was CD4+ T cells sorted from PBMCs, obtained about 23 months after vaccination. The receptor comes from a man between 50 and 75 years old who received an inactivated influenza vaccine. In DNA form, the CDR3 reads TGTGCCAGCAGCTTAACGGGCCACTCCTACGAGCAGTACTTC. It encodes CASSLTGHSYEQYF.